This paragraph covers one TCR beta chain sequence. What it binds is not known. Naive CD45RA+ and memory CD45RA-negative subsets were split from CD4+ cells. Trimming at V came to 2 bases and at J to 3 bases, leaving 7 bases not matched to a gene. CDR1 and CDR2 (germline): GTSNPN, SVGIG (reference sequence). The CDR3 totals 16 residues. The data derive from a study of shared clonotypes between healthy human individuals. As processed by the authors: As immunoSEQ supplied junction-only sequences (without quality scores), filtering differed. The data were produced by immunoSEQ multiplex PCR, yet TCRdb's version contains in-frame clones alone and is incomplete. V, J and clone size were drawn from that table, and D and trimming were deduced from the DNA. Among about 1 million clones listed, more than 65% were seen once. Study-wide results and limits: Even with large depth, rarefaction showed that sorted-subset sequencing was incomplete.

The sequencing input was memory CD4+ T cells sorted from blood. This sample's subset: CD45RA-negative fraction. The chain is built from TRBV30 and TRBJ2-1, with 10 bases that match TRBD2. This sequence was found in a young man in good health. CDR3 amino acids: CAWSRPIAGGYNEQFF. DNA of the CDR3: TGTGCCTGGAGTAGACCTATAGCGGGAGGCTACAATGAGCAGTTCTTC.